This T cell receptor beta chain was sequenced for a study of blood T cell repertoires in COVID-19. As for the study in general: Some COVID-19 samples were acute and others convalescent; all came from the United States, Italy and Spain.

A single count supports this clone. Under the authors' procedure: Reference gene primer amplification yielded estimated nucleated cell counts. Sequencing used immunoSEQ multiplex PCR; TCRdb keeps in-frame clones, though not all of them. Clone size and V and J calls were adopted from that table, with D and trimming inferred from the DNA. The repertoire consists of roughly 220,000 clones, with about 81% occurring once and the leading ten covering approximately 8.4%. The junction had 8 bases not matched to a gene; V was cut back by 4 bases and J by 5 bases. The germline V gene has CDR1 KGHSY and CDR2 FQNENV. The CDR3 is made up of 15 amino acids.

Material for sequencing was peripheral blood. V is TRBV16 and J is TRBJ2-7, with 10 bases fitting TRBD1. This receptor was obtained from a woman older than 75 with COVID-19, enrolled during active disease. As DNA, the CDR3 is TGTGCCAGCAGCCCGACAGGGGGCAGTACCCACGAGCAGTACTTC. Translated, it gives CASSPTGGSTHEQYF.